This T cell receptor (beta chain) was captured by sequencing in a study of cytomegalovirus exposure and HLA in healthy donors. Study-level background: The 95 to 150 validation repertoires used a platform that matched the one used for the 600 to 700 first-cohort repertoires, as a later analysis reported.

Worth noting for this clone: Its antigen is unknown.

Sequenced by immunoSEQ multiplex PCR; TCRdb stores in-frame clones only, minus some. This table holds 250,000 to 400,000 clones, around 90% found once. Trimming removed 6 bases at V and 4 bases at J, with 21 bases between. This CDR3 spans 16 amino acids. Germline assignment: CDR1 KGHSH and CDR2 LQKENI. Study results and caveats: Most TCR sequences proved rare, with some public TCRs found in many donors.

The V and J genes are TRBV18 and TRBJ1-1; D is perhaps TRBD1 (6 bases). Sequencing was carried out using PBMCs. The TCR originated in a man under 40 in good health and CMV-seronegative. CDR3 coding DNA: TGTGCCAGCTCCAACTCGGGGGGCTTGGGGGTCACTGAAGCTTTCTTT. As protein: CASSNSGGLGVTEAFF.